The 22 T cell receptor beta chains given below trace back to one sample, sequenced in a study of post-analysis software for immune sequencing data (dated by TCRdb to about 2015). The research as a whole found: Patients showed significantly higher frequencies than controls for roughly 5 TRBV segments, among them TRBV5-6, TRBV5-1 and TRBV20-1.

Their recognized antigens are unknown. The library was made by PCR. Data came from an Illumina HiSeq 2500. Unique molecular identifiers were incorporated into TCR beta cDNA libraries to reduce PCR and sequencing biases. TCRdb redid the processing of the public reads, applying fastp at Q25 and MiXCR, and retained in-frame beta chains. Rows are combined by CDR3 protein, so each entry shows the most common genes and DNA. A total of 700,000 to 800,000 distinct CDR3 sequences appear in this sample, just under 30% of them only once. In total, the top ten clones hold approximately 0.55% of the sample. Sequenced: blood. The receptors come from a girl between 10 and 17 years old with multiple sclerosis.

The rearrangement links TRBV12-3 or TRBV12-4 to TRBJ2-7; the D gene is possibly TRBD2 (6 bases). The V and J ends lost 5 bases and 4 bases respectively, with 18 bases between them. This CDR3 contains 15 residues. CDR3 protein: CASSASAGIKYEQYF. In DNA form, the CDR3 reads TGTGCCAGCAGTGCGTCCGCGGGGATCAAGTACGAGCAGTACTTC.

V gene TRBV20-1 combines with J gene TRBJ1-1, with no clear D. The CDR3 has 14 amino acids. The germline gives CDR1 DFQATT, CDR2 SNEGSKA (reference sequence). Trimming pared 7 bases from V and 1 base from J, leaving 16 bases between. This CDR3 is CSVYQTGENTEAFF. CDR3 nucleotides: TGCAGTGTTTATCAGACCGGGGAGAACACTGAAGCTTTCTTT.

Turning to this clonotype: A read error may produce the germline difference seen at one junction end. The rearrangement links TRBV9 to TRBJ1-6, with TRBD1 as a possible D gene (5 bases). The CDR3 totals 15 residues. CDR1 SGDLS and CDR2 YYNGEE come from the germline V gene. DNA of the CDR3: TGTGCCAGCGGGAGATGGGGCGGCTATAAATCACCCCTCCACTTT. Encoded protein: CASGRWGGYKSPLHF.

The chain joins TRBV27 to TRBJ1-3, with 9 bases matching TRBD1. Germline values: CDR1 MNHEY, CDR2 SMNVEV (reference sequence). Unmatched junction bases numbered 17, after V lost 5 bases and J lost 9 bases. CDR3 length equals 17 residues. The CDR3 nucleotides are TGTGCCAGCAGTCCCCACCAGGACAGGGGCCCAGCTGTCACCATATATTTT. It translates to CASSPHQDRGPAVTIYF.

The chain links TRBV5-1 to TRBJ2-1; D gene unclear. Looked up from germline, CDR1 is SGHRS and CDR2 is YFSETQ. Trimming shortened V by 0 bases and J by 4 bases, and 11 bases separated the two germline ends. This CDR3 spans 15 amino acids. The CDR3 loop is CASSLDSSEYNEQFF. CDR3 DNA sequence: TGCGCCAGCAGCTTGGACTCCAGCGAATACAATGAGCAGTTCTTC. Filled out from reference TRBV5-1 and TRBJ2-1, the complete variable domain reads KAGVTQTPRYLIKTRGQQVTLSCSPISGHRSVSWYQQTPGQGLQFLFEYFSETQRNKGNFPGRFSGRQFSNSRSEMNVSTLELGDSALYLCASSLDSSEYNEQFFGPGTRLTVL.

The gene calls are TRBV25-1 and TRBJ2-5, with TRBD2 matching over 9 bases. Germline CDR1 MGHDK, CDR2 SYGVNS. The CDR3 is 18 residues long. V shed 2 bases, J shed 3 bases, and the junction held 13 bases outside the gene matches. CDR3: CASSEVEGPSGIEETQYF. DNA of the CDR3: TGTGCCAGCAGTGAAGTCGAGGGTCCTAGCGGGATCGAAGAGACCCAGTACTTC.

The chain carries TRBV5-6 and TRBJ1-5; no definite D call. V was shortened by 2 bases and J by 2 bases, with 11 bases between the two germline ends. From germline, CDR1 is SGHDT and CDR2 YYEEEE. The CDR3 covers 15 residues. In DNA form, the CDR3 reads TGTGCCAGCAGCTTACGGGGTATCGGCAATCAGCCCCAGCATTTT. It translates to CASSLRGIGNQPQHF.

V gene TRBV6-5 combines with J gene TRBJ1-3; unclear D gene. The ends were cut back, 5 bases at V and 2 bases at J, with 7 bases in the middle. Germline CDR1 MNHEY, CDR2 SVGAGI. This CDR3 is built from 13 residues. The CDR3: CASSMGAGNTIYF. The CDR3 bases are TGTGCCAGCAGTATGGGAGCTGGAAACACCATATATTTT.

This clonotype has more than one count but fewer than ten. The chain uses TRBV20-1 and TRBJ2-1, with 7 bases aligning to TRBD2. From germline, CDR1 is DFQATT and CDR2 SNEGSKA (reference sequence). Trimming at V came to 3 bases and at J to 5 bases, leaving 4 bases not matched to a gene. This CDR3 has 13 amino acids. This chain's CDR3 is CSARTSFDNEQFF. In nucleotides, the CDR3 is TGCAGTGCTAGGACTAGCTTTGACAATGAGCAGTTCTTC.

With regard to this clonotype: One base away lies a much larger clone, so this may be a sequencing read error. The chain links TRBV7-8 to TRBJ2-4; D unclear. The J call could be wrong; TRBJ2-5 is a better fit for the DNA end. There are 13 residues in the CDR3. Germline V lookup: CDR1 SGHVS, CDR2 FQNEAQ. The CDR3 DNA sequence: TGTGCCAGCAGCTTTGGAGACTCGGGGACCCAGTACTTC. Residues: CASSFGDSGTQYF.

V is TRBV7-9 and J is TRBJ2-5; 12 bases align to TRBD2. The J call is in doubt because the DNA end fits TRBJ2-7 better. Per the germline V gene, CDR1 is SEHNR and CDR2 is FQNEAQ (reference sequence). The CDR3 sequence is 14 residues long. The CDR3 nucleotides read TGTGCCAGCAGCCGGACTAGCGGGAACCACGAGCAGTACTTC. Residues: CASSRTSGNHEQYF.

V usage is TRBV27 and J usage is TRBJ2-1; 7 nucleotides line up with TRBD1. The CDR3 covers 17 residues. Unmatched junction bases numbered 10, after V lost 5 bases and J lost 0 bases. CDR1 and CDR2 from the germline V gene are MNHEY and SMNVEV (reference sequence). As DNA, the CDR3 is TGTGCCAGCAGTGCTTATGGGACAGAGAGCTCCTACAATGAGCAGTTCTTC. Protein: CASSAYGTESSYNEQFF.

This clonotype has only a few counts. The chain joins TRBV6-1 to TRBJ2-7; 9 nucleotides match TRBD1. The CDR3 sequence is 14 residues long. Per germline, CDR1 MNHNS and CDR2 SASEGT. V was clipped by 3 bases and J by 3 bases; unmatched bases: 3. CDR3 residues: CASSERQGVYEQYF. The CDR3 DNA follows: TGTGCCAGCAGTGAGCGACAGGGGGTCTACGAGCAGTACTTC.

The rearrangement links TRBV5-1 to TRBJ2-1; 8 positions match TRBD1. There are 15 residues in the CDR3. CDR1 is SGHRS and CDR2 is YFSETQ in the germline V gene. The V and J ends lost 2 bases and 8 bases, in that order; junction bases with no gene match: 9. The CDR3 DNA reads TGCGCCAGCAGCTTAGGACAGGGACGCGGCCATGAGCAGTTCTTC. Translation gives CASSLGQGRGHEQFF.

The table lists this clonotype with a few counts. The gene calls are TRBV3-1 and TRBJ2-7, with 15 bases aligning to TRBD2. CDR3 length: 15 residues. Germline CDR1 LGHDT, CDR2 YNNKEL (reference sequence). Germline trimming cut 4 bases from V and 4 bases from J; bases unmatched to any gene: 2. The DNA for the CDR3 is TGTGCCAGCAGCCCCGGGACTAGCGGGGGGTACGAGCAGTACTTC. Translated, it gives CASSPGTSGGYEQYF.

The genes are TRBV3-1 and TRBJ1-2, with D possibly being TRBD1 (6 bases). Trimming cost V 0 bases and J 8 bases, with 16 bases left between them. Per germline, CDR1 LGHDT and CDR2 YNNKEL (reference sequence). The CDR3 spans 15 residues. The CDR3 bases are TGTGCCAGCAGCCAAGATACAGGGTTTCAGGGGGGCTACACCTTC. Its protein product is CASSQDTGFQGGYTF. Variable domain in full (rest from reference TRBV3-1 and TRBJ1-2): DTAVSQTPKYLVTQMGNDKSIKCEQNLGHDTMYWYKQDSKKFLKIMFSYNNKELIINETVPNRFSPKSPDKAHLNLHINSLELGDSAVYFCASSQDTGFQGGYTFGSGTRLTVV.

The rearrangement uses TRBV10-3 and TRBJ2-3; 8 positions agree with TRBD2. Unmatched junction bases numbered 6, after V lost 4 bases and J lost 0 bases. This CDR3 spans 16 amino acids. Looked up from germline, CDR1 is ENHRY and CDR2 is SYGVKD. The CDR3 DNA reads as TGTGCCATCAGTGTGTTAGCGGGGCTTAGCACAGATACGCAGTATTTT. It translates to CAISVLAGLSTDTQYF.

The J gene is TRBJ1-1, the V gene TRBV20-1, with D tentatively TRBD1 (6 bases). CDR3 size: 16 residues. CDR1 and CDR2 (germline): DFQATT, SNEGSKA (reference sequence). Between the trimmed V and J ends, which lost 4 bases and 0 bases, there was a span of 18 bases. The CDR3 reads CSAKRYRTDMNTEAFF. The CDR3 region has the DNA TGCAGTGCTAAACGGTATCGGACAGACATGAACACTGAAGCTTTCTTT.

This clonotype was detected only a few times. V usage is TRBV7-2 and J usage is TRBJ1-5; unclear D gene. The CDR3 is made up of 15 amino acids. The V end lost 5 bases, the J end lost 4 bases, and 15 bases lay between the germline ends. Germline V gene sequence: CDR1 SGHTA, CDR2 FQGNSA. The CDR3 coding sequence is TGTGCCAGCAGCGGTCGTGAGGCCCGAAATCAGCCCCAGCATTTT. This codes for CASSGREARNQPQHF.

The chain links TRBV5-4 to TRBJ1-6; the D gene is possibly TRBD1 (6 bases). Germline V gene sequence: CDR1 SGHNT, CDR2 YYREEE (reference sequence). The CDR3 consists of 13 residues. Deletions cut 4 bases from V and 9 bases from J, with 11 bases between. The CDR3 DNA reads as TGTGCCAGCAGCCTGGACAGTTTTTCACCCCTCCACTTT. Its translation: CASSLDSFSPLHF.

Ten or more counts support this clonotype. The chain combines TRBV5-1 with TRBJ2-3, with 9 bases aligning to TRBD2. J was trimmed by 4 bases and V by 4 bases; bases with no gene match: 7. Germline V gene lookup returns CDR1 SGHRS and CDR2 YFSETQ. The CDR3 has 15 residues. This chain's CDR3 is CASSLSGLASDTQYF. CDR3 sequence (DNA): TGCGCCAGCAGCCTATCAGGACTAGCGTCAGATACGCAGTATTTT.

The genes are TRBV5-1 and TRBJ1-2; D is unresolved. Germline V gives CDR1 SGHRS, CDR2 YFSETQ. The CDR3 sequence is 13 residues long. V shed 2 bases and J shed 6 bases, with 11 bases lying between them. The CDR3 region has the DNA TGCGCCAGCAGCTTAAGTCCGGGAAATGGCTACACCTTC. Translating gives CASSLSPGNGYTF.